Listed below are T cell receptor beta chains from one sample, sequenced in a study of T cell changes during pregnancy in multiple sclerosis. The assay was immunoSEQ multiplex PCR, and TCRdb's table has in-frame clones only and misses some. The table has about 36,000 clones, approximately 93% seen once. The source material was CD4+ T cells from peripheral blood mononuclear cells, sampled in the first trimester of pregnancy. The receptors originated from a female donor with multiple sclerosis, enrolled in a pregnancy study. Each CDR3 is given with its conserved first and last residue. The D gene is left open where the match is weak. Only part of the rows carry a size: once, few, many, or a class if the clone is expanded.

clone_size: -
j_call: TRBJ1-2
v_call: TRBV4-1
d_call: -
cdr3_nt: TGCGCCAGCAGCCATTCAGGGGAAATGGTTTCCAACTATGGCTACACCTTC
cdr3_aa: CASSHSGEMVSNYGYTF

clone_size: -
j_call: TRBJ2-3
v_call: TRBV6-1
d_call: -
cdr3_nt: TGTGCCAGCAGTGGCCGAGGGGGTGGGGGCGGTCATACGCAGTATTTT
cdr3_aa: CASSGRGGGGGHTQYF

clone_size: -
j_call: TRBJ1-2
v_call: TRBV28
d_call: TRBD1
cdr3_nt: TGTGCCAGCAGCGGACAGGGGAAGTTTAAAGGCTACACCTTC
cdr3_aa: CASSGQGKFKGYTF

clone_size: -
j_call: TRBJ2-1
v_call: TRBV7-2
d_call: TRBD1
cdr3_nt: TGTGCCAGCAGCTCCTGGGACAGCTACAATGAGCAGTTCTTC
cdr3_aa: CASSSWDSYNEQFF

clone_size: -
j_call: TRBJ1-1
v_call: TRBV10-3
d_call: TRBD1
cdr3_nt: TGTGCCATCAGCCTGGACAGGGCCATGAACACTGAAGCTTTCTTT
cdr3_aa: CAISLDRAMNTEAFF

clone_size: -
j_call: TRBJ2-5
v_call: TRBV29-1
d_call: TRBD2
cdr3_nt: TGCAGCGTGGACGGGACTAGCGGGAAAGAGACCCAGTACTTC
cdr3_aa: CSVDGTSGKETQYF

clone_size: -
j_call: TRBJ2-7
v_call: TRBV6-1
d_call: -
cdr3_nt: TGTGCCAGCAGTGAACACGACCGCTTCGGGGAGCAGTACTTC
cdr3_aa: CASSEHDRFGEQYF

clone_size: -
j_call: TRBJ2-2
v_call: TRBV11-2
d_call: TRBD2
cdr3_nt: TGTGCCAGCAGCTTGGTGGGCCTAGCGGGGAACACCGGGGAGCTGTTTTTT
cdr3_aa: CASSLVGLAGNTGELFF

clone_size: -
j_call: TRBJ1-1
v_call: TRBV19
d_call: -
cdr3_nt: TGTGCCAGTAGTAGGGGAGGGGGAAAGAACACTGAAGCTTTCTTT
cdr3_aa: CASSRGGGKNTEAFF

clone_size: -
j_call: TRBJ2-1
v_call: TRBV27
d_call: TRBD2
cdr3_nt: TGTGCCAGCAGTCTTCAAATTAGCGGGAGGATCTACAATGAGCAGTTCTTC
cdr3_aa: CASSLQISGRIYNEQFF

clone_size: -
j_call: TRBJ2-2
v_call: TRBV27
d_call: -
cdr3_nt: TGTGCCAGCAGTTTATACCCCGTCCCGAGCGGGGAGCTGTTTTTT
cdr3_aa: CASSLYPVPSGELFF

clone_size: -
j_call: TRBJ2-2
v_call: TRBV5-1
d_call: TRBD2
cdr3_nt: TGCGCCAGCAGCCTCCGACTAGCGGGGGTGAACACCGGGGAGCTGTTTTTT
cdr3_aa: CASSLRLAGVNTGELFF

clone_size: -
j_call: TRBJ1-1
v_call: TRBV27
d_call: -
cdr3_nt: TGTGCCAGCAGTTTATATCGGGGGATGAACACTGAAGCTTTCTTT
cdr3_aa: CASSLYRGMNTEAFF

clone_size: -
j_call: TRBJ2-1
v_call: TRBV19
d_call: TRBD1
cdr3_nt: TGTGCCAGTAGTGAGGCCTGGGACAGGATGAACAATGAGCAGTTCTTC
cdr3_aa: CASSEAWDRMNNEQFF

clone_size: once
j_call: TRBJ1-1
v_call: TRBV7-6
d_call: TRBD1
cdr3_nt: TGTGCCAGCAGCTCCGGACAGGGTTTTTACACTGAAGCTTTCTTT
cdr3_aa: CASSSGQGFYTEAFF

clone_size: -
j_call: TRBJ2-1
v_call: TRBV6-4
d_call: TRBD2
cdr3_nt: TGTGCCAGCAGTCCGGGACTAGCGGGAGCCCTCAATGAGCAGTTCTTC
cdr3_aa: CASSPGLAGALNEQFF

clone_size: -
j_call: TRBJ2-4
v_call: TRBV27
d_call: -
cdr3_nt: TGTGCCAGCAGTTTCCCCAGGGCCAAAAACATTCAGTACTTC
cdr3_aa: CASSFPRAKNIQYF

clone_size: -
j_call: TRBJ2-1
v_call: TRBV11-2
d_call: -
cdr3_nt: TGTGCCAGCAGCTTTATTCAGGGGTCTTCCTACAATGAGCAGTTCTTC
cdr3_aa: CASSFIQGSSYNEQFF

clone_size: -
j_call: TRBJ2-5
v_call: TRBV19
d_call: TRBD2
cdr3_nt: TGTGCCAGTAGTAGGCGGGGGGGCTCGGAGACCCAGTACTTC
cdr3_aa: CASSRRGGSETQYF

clone_size: -
j_call: TRBJ2-4
v_call: TRBV2
d_call: TRBD1
cdr3_nt: TGTGCCAGCAGTGTGGGGGACAGGGTCAAACACATTCAGTACTTC
cdr3_aa: CASSVGDRVKHIQYF

clone_size: once
j_call: TRBJ2-1
v_call: TRBV19
d_call: TRBD2
cdr3_nt: TGTGCCAGTAGTTCGAAACCGGGACTAGCGGCCCCTGGTCCCTACAATGAGCAGTTCTTC
cdr3_aa: CASSSKPGLAAPGPYNEQFF

clone_size: -
j_call: TRBJ1-1
v_call: TRBV4-3
d_call: TRBD1
cdr3_nt: TGCGCCAGCAGCCAAGCCGACAGGGCCCTGACTGAAGCTTTCTTT
cdr3_aa: CASSQADRALTEAFF

clone_size: -
j_call: TRBJ2-7
v_call: TRBV11-2
d_call: -
cdr3_nt: TGTGCCAGCAGCGCGCAGTGGAGACCCTACGAGCAGTACTTC
cdr3_aa: CASSAQWRPYEQYF

clone_size: -
j_call: TRBJ2-7
v_call: TRBV15
d_call: -
cdr3_nt: TGTGCCACCAGCAGAACCCGGGAAAGGCATCTTGAGCAGTACTTC
cdr3_aa: CATSRTRERHLEQYF

clone_size: -
j_call: TRBJ2-2
v_call: TRBV6-1
d_call: -
cdr3_nt: TGTGCCAGCAGTGGCCTTGGGAGGACGGGCACCGGGGAGCTGTTTTTT
cdr3_aa: CASSGLGRTGTGELFF

clone_size: once
j_call: TRBJ2-7
v_call: TRBV5-4
d_call: TRBD2
cdr3_nt: TGTGCCAGCAGCTTAGGACTAGCGGGGGGGCGGAGGGAGGAGCAGTACTTC
cdr3_aa: CASSLGLAGGRREEQYF

clone_size: -
j_call: TRBJ1-1
v_call: TRBV10-3
d_call: -
cdr3_nt: TGTGCCATCACTACTGAACCGAACACTGAAGCTTTCTTT
cdr3_aa: CAITTEPNTEAFF

clone_size: -
j_call: TRBJ2-2
v_call: TRBV2
d_call: -
cdr3_nt: TGTGCCAGCAGTGAGGTTGAGGCGAACACCGGGGAGCTGTTTTTT
cdr3_aa: CASSEVEANTGELFF

clone_size: -
j_call: TRBJ1-4
v_call: TRBV19
d_call: -
cdr3_nt: TGTGCCAGTTCGAGGATTGCAACTAATGAAAAACTGTTTTTT
cdr3_aa: CASSRIATNEKLFF

clone_size: -
j_call: TRBJ2-1
v_call: TRBV13
d_call: TRBD2
cdr3_nt: TGTGCCAGCAGCTTGGGCGGGAGGATGACCTACAATGAGCAGTTCTTC
cdr3_aa: CASSLGGRMTYNEQFF

clone_size: -
j_call: TRBJ2-3
v_call: TRBV7-9
d_call: TRBD2
cdr3_nt: TGTGCCAGCAGACATGTCAGCGGGACTAGCGGAGATACGCAGTATTTT
cdr3_aa: CASRHVSGTSGDTQYF

clone_size: -
j_call: TRBJ2-1
v_call: TRBV5-4
d_call: TRBD2
cdr3_nt: TGTGCCAGCAGCGCGGGGAGGGGTCGGTACAATGAGCAGTTCTTC
cdr3_aa: CASSAGRGRYNEQFF

clone_size: -
j_call: TRBJ2-3
v_call: TRBV7-7
d_call: -
cdr3_nt: TGTGCCAGCAGCTTAGATCGGGGGGCGGCCGATACGCAGTATTTT
cdr3_aa: CASSLDRGAADTQYF

clone_size: -
j_call: TRBJ2-1
v_call: TRBV27
d_call: TRBD1
cdr3_nt: TGTGCCAGCAGTTTATACAGGGGGAAAAAGTTCTTC
cdr3_aa: CASSLYRGKKFF

clone_size: -
j_call: TRBJ2-3
v_call: TRBV11-2
d_call: TRBD2
cdr3_nt: TGTGCCAGCCACCTAGCGGGGGACACAGATACGCAGTATTTT
cdr3_aa: CASHLAGDTDTQYF

clone_size: -
j_call: TRBJ2-3
v_call: TRBV29-1
d_call: TRBD2
cdr3_nt: TGCAGCGTTGAGGGGGGGAACTGGGGGATCACAGATACGCAGTATTTT
cdr3_aa: CSVEGGNWGITDTQYF

clone_size: -
j_call: TRBJ2-4
v_call: TRBV11-2
d_call: -
cdr3_nt: TGTGCCAGCAGCCCAGGGGGGACTAGAAACATTCAGTACTTC
cdr3_aa: CASSPGGTRNIQYF

clone_size: -
j_call: TRBJ1-2
v_call: TRBV7-8
d_call: TRBD1
cdr3_nt: TGTGCCAGCAGCTTAGGGGGGACAGGGGGCCTCTATGGCTACACCTTC
cdr3_aa: CASSLGGTGGLYGYTF

clone_size: once
j_call: TRBJ1-5
v_call: TRBV6-4
d_call: -
cdr3_nt: TGTGCCAGCAGTGAGGAGTTAAATCAGCCCCAGCATTTT
cdr3_aa: CASSEELNQPQHF

clone_size: -
j_call: TRBJ2-5
v_call: TRBV15
d_call: TRBD2
cdr3_nt: TGTGCCACCAGCAGAGAGTTATTACTAGCGGGACGAGAGACCCAGTACTTC
cdr3_aa: CATSRELLLAGRETQYF

clone_size: -
j_call: TRBJ1-5
v_call: TRBV1
d_call: -
cdr3_nt: TGCACCAGCAGCGAGACAGGGGCTCCTGGGCCCCAGCATTTT
cdr3_aa: CTSSETGAPGPQHF

clone_size: -
j_call: TRBJ2-5
v_call: TRBV5-1
d_call: TRBD2
cdr3_nt: TGCGCCAGCAGCGTAGCGGGGGGGCTGATTCCCCAGTACTTC
cdr3_aa: CASSVAGGLIPQYF

clone_size: -
j_call: TRBJ2-3
v_call: TRBV7-9
d_call: -
cdr3_nt: TGTGCCAGCAGTCAGCAGTATTTT
cdr3_aa: CASSQQYF

clone_size: -
j_call: TRBJ2-3
v_call: TRBV18
d_call: -
cdr3_nt: TGTGCCAGCTCACGACAGGTGCCCGCAGATACGCAGTATTTT
cdr3_aa: CASSRQVPADTQYF

clone_size: -
j_call: TRBJ2-2
v_call: TRBV7-6
d_call: -
cdr3_nt: TGTGCCAGCAGCCAAAGACCCGGGACTGACACCGGGGAGCTGTTTTTT
cdr3_aa: CASSQRPGTDTGELFF

clone_size: -
j_call: TRBJ1-2
v_call: TRBV6-1
d_call: -
cdr3_nt: TGTGCCAGCAGTGAGGCGCAGACAGTAAACTATGGCTACACCTTC
cdr3_aa: CASSEAQTVNYGYTF

clone_size: -
j_call: TRBJ2-7
v_call: TRBV4-3
d_call: TRBD2
cdr3_nt: TGCGCCAGCAGCCAAGATGTTAGCGGGAGCTTCTACGAGCAGTACTTC
cdr3_aa: CASSQDVSGSFYEQYF

clone_size: -
j_call: TRBJ1-1
v_call: TRBV13
d_call: TRBD1
cdr3_nt: TGTGCCAGCAGCTCATCGGACAGGGAGGCTTTCTTT
cdr3_aa: CASSSSDREAFF

clone_size: -
j_call: TRBJ2-7
v_call: TRBV5-4
d_call: -
cdr3_nt: TGTGCCAGCAGCTTGGGGGGCCAGGGGTCTGGGCACGAGCAGTACTTC
cdr3_aa: CASSLGGQGSGHEQYF

clone_size: -
j_call: TRBJ2-3
v_call: TRBV5-5
d_call: TRBD2
cdr3_nt: TGTGCCAGCAGCTTGGTAGGACACGGCAGCGGGGGGGCAGATACGCAGTATTTT
cdr3_aa: CASSLVGHGSGGADTQYF

clone_size: -
j_call: TRBJ2-7
v_call: TRBV27
d_call: TRBD1
cdr3_nt: TGTGCCAGCAGCCCATTCCAGGGGGCGCGCGAGCAGTACTTC
cdr3_aa: CASSPFQGAREQYF

clone_size: -
j_call: TRBJ2-7
v_call: TRBV5-1
d_call: -
cdr3_nt: TGCGCCAGCAGCCCGGGCGACAGAACCTACGAGCAGTACTTC
cdr3_aa: CASSPGDRTYEQYF

clone_size: -
j_call: TRBJ2-3
v_call: TRBV15
d_call: -
cdr3_nt: TGTGCCACCAGCAGAGATCCCCTTATAGATACGCAGTATTTT
cdr3_aa: CATSRDPLIDTQYF

clone_size: -
j_call: TRBJ1-1
v_call: TRBV6-5
d_call: TRBD1
cdr3_nt: TGTGCCAGCAGTGACAGGGGCATGAACACTGAAGCTTTCTTT
cdr3_aa: CASSDRGMNTEAFF

clone_size: once
j_call: TRBJ1-4
v_call: TRBV19
d_call: -
cdr3_nt: TGTGCCAGTAGTATAATCGCGGTTAATGGTGGAAAACTGTTTTTT
cdr3_aa: CASSIIAVNGGKLFF

clone_size: -
j_call: TRBJ2-1
v_call: TRBV7-2
d_call: TRBD2
cdr3_nt: TGTGCCAGCAGCTTATGGACTAGCGGGGGGGTTGAGCAGTTCTTC
cdr3_aa: CASSLWTSGGVEQFF

clone_size: -
j_call: TRBJ2-5
v_call: TRBV7-9
d_call: TRBD2
cdr3_nt: TGTGCCAGCATGATAGCGGGGGTTCGGGAGACCCAGTACTTC
cdr3_aa: CASMIAGVRETQYF

clone_size: once
j_call: TRBJ2-5
v_call: TRBV11-2
d_call: -
cdr3_nt: TGTGCCAGCAGCATCGGAGGGACCCAGTACTTC
cdr3_aa: CASSIGGTQYF

clone_size: -
j_call: TRBJ1-2
v_call: TRBV7-9
d_call: -
cdr3_nt: TGTGCCAGCAGCTTAAGAGGAGATCGTGGCTACACCTTC
cdr3_aa: CASSLRGDRGYTF